The clone carrying this T cell receptor beta chain was recorded only once. Time point meaning: pretreatment peripheral blood. Patients suffered from locally advanced or metastatic urothelial carcinoma. The sample comes from a study of PD-L1 blockade in urothelial cancer. The assay was immunoSEQ multiplex PCR, and TCRdb's table has in-frame clones only and misses some. The repertoire holds under 100,000 clones, with 90% as singletons. The V and J ends lost 4 bases and 9 bases respectively, with 17 bases between them. The CDR3 loop spans 13 amino acids. Germline V lookup: CDR1 SGDLS, CDR2 YYNGEE. Sequenced here: PBMCs, sampled around atezolizumab (anti-PD-L1) treatment. The clonotype comes from a man aged 60 to 69 with urothelial cancer. V usage is TRBV9 and J usage is TRBJ2-7; possibly TRBD2 for D (6 bases). CDR3 region: CASSTTGSDGQYF. The CDR3 DNA reads as TGTGCCAGCAGCACTACCGGGAGTGACGGGCAGTACTTC.